Following are 12 T cell receptor beta chains from one sample sequenced in a study of spatial heterogeneity in lung cancer. TCRdb re-called the 5' RACE reads through MiXCR, storing one row per CDR3 protein. This table holds 50,000 or so distinct CDR3 sequences, roughly 7.6% found once. Described time point: sample taken at primary tumor resection. No cell sorting; template was whole RNA from tumor, lung tissue or PBMC. The input for sequencing was PBMCs, taken at surgery. The receptors stem from a female donor with early-stage non-small cell lung cancer.

The chain carries TRBV24-1 and TRBJ2-6, with a possible D match to TRBD2 (5 bases). Trimming stripped 7 bases from V and 2 bases from J, with 11 bases between. The CDR3 covers 15 residues. Germline lookup yields CDR1 KGHDR and CDR2 SFDVKD. CDR3 bases: TGTGCCACCAGCCCTCGGCGGGCTGGGGCCAACGTCCTGACTTTC. This translates into CATSPRRAGANVLTF.

This clonotype was detected ten times or more. The chain links TRBV7-6 to TRBJ2-3; the D gene is possibly TRBD2 (6 bases). The CDR3 is 16 residues long. Germline assignment: CDR1 SGHVS and CDR2 FNYEAQ. The V end lost 5 bases, the J end lost 5 bases, and 20 bases lay between the germline ends. CDR3: CASSGVAGLIGDTQYF. The CDR3 DNA follows: TGTGCCAGCAGCGGAGTGGCGGGGCTGATTGGAGATACGCAGTATTTT.

The chain has TRBV20-1 and TRBJ2-7, with 7 bases fitting TRBD1. The germline V gene has CDR1 DFQATT and CDR2 SNEGSKA (reference sequence). CDR3 size: 13 residues. Trimming removed 3 bases from V and 3 bases from J; junction bases left unmatched: 5. The CDR3 loop is CSASPGQRYEQYF. The CDR3 DNA reads as TGCAGTGCTAGTCCGGGACAGCGCTACGAGCAGTACTTC.

This clonotype was counted many times. This sequence joins TRBV7-2 and TRBJ1-1; D not certain. Trimming removed 5 bases at V and 1 base at J, with 20 bases between. The CDR3 consists of 17 residues. The V gene's germline CDR1 is SGHTA and CDR2 FQGNSA. This CDR3 is CASSPTGRRGRNTEAFF. The CDR3 DNA is TGTGCCAGCAGCCCCACGGGAAGGAGAGGGAGGAACACTGAAGCTTTCTTT.

This clonotype was counted only a few times. The chain recombines TRBV10-3 with TRBJ1-1; tentatively, D is TRBD1 (6 bases). There are 14 residues in the CDR3. Germline-derived CDR1 and CDR2 are ENHRY and SYGVKD. Trimming removed 6 bases from V and 8 bases from J, with 19 bases in between. This chain's CDR3 is CAISETGGYSEAFF. Written as DNA, the CDR3 is TGTGCCATCAGCGAGACAGGTGGTTATAGCGAAGCTTTCTTT.

This chain joins TRBV6-6 and TRBJ2-5; 10 positions match TRBD1. Germline trimming cut 4 bases from V and 5 bases from J; bases unmatched to any gene: 7. The germline V gene has CDR1 MNHNY and CDR2 SVGAGI (reference sequence). CDR3 size: 15 residues. CDR3 in DNA: TGTGCCAGCAGTTTTCCGGGACAGGGGTTGGAGACCCAGTACTTC. Its translation: CASSFPGQGLETQYF.

This clonotype has at least ten counts. V usage is TRBV5-1 and J usage is TRBJ1-4; tentatively, D is TRBD1 (5 bases). V was cut by 0 bases and J by 7 bases, with 10 bases left in between. CDR1 is SGHRS, CDR2 YFSETQ, per germline. The CDR3 spans 14 residues. The CDR3 DNA reads as TGCGCCAGCAGCTTGGGATCAGGGATTGAAAAACTGTTTTTT. Translating it yields CASSLGSGIEKLFF.

DNA for the CDR3: TGCAGCGTTGGTGACAGGGACAGGGGTATCGGTGAGCAGTTCTTC. It is translated as CSVGDRDRGIGEQFF. This chain connects TRBV29-1 to TRBJ2-1; 10 bases fit TRBD1. J was trimmed by 9 bases and V by 4 bases; bases with no gene match: 12. The CDR3 totals 15 residues. The germline CDR1 and CDR2 sequences are SQVTM and ANQGSEA.

This clonotype showed up many times. This rearrangement joins TRBV27 to TRBJ2-1, with TRBD2 matching 13 bases. CDR1 MNHEY and CDR2 SMNVEV come from the germline V gene (reference sequence). The V gene end was trimmed by 5 bases and the J gene end by 5 bases; junction bases not matched to a gene: 6. This CDR3 contains 16 residues. CDR3: CASSIGLAGVNNEQFF. The CDR3 DNA reads as TGTGCCAGCAGTATCGGACTAGCGGGGGTCAACAATGAGCAGTTCTTC.

This clonotype was seen many times. The chain links TRBV6-5 to TRBJ2-7; 7 bases are shared with TRBD2. Losses at the gene ends were 2 bases for V and 5 bases for J; bases not matched to a gene: 3. The CDR3 sequence is 13 residues long. In germline, CDR1 is MNHEY, CDR2 SVGAGI. The CDR3 sequence: CASSYVTSHEQYF. In DNA, the CDR3 is TGTGCCAGCAGTTACGTGACTAGCCACGAGCAGTACTTC.

Ten or more counts support this clonotype. This chain links TRBV3-1 with TRBJ2-3; the D is unclear. The CDR3 runs 15 residues. V was clipped by 0 bases and J by 6 bases, with 13 bases between them. Germline V gene sequence: CDR1 LGHDT, CDR2 YNNKEL (reference sequence). CDR3 region: CASSQDLTVLDTQYF. DNA of the CDR3: TGTGCCAGCAGCCAAGACTTAACGGTCCTTGATACGCAGTATTTT.

In its sample, this clonotype was seen a few times. The chain carries TRBV12-3 or TRBV12-4 and TRBJ2-1; maybe TRBD1 (6 bases). This CDR3 contains 13 residues. V was trimmed by 6 bases and J by 3 bases, leaving 9 bases between them. The CDR3 here is CASRETGYNEQFF. The CDR3 nucleotides are TGTGCCAGCAGAGAGACAGGCTACAATGAGCAGTTCTTC.